Listed here is a single TCR beta chain. The data stem from a study of blood T cell repertoires in COVID-19. Whole-study context: The United States, Italy and Spain provided the acute and convalescent COVID-19 samples. The analysed material was cDNA or gDNA that came from T cells, B-cell-depleted T cells, or PBMCs.

In the original analysis: The authors estimated nucleated cell counts from reference gene primer amplification. Assay: immunoSEQ multiplex PCR; the TCRdb copy retains only in-frame clones and omits some. From that table come the V and J calls and clone size; the DNA was used to work out D and trimming. This table holds under 150,000 clones, around four fifths found once. The sample was PBMCs or T cells enriched from blood (not recorded which). This receptor was obtained from a man between 35 and 55 years old with acute COVID-19.

As DNA, the CDR3 is TGTGCCAGCGGCCATGAGAGATACAGGGGGAAGGACACTGAAGCTTTCTTT. Amino acid sequence: CASGHERYRGKDTEAFF. This chain links TRBV2 with TRBJ1-1, with 8 bases fitting TRBD1. Germline assignment: CDR1 SNHLY and CDR2 FYNNEI. The CDR3 runs to 17 residues. V trimming: 8 bases; J trimming: 3 bases; junction bases outside the gene matches: 17.